This entry concerns a single TCR beta chain. This entry belongs to a study of blood T cell repertoires in COVID-19. Background on the study: The United States, Italy and Spain supplied acute and convalescent COVID-19 samples.

In the authors' methods: Amplification of reference gene primers was used by the study to estimate nucleated cell counts. The protocol was immunoSEQ multiplex PCR, while the TCRdb copy is restricted to in-frame clones and leaves out a portion. The D gene and trimming were derived from the DNA, and the V and J assignments and clone size from that table. Here the sample spans over 250,000 clones, 75% to 90% being singletons. V was pared by 0 bases and J by 5 bases, with 6 bases of the junction left unmatched. CDR1 and CDR2 from the germline V gene are LGHNA and YNFKEQ. The CDR3 covers 15 residues. The rearrangement uses TRBV4-2 and TRBJ2-5, with 7 bases fitting TRBD2. Specimen: peripheral blood. This TCR derives from a man aged 50 to 60 with acute or convalescent COVID-19. In nucleotides, the CDR3 is TGTGCCAGCAGCCAAGACGGCGGGGGTAGGGAGACCCAGTACTTC. Amino acid sequence: CASSQDGGGRETQYF.